Listed here are 7 T cell receptor beta chains from one sample, sequenced in a study of human T cells and chemical hapten exposure. The time point is: pre-sensitization, week 0. Specified treatment: therapeutic diphenylcyclopropenone sensitization with weekly scalp DPC. MiXCR was run by TCRdb on the RACE reads, yielding one entry per CDR3 protein. Among 85,000 to 90,000 distinct CDR3 sequences listed, 8% to 10% were seen once. The sample consisted of whole blood, taken in connection with sensitization to the hapten diphenylcyclopropenone (DPC). These receptors came from a woman aged 40 to 55 with alopecia areata. Some clones in this sample may be carry-over from other donors' samples.

This clonotype appeared many times. The chain links TRBV6-5 to TRBJ1-2; D is perhaps TRBD1 (5 bases). The CDR3 sequence is 15 residues long. Germline V gene sequence: CDR1 MNHEY, CDR2 SVGAGI. Trimming cost V 3 bases and J 8 bases, with 19 bases left between them. CDR3 loop: CASSYRSGRGRGYTF. The DNA for the CDR3 is TGTGCCAGCAGTTATAGGAGTGGGAGGGGCAGAGGCTACACCTTC.

This clonotype was observed at least ten times. The chain joins TRBV7-9 to TRBJ2-7; D is perhaps TRBD1 or TRBD2 (5 bases each). Germline-derived CDR1 and CDR2 are SEHNR and FQNEAQ (reference sequence). The length of the CDR3 is 14 residues. Trimming cost V 5 bases and J 6 bases, with 17 bases left between them. The CDR3 region has the DNA TGTGCCAGCAGCCTCCGGGACGGTGGGGGCGAGCAGTACTTC. It codes for CASSLRDGGGEQYF.

As to this clonotype: The junction and the germline gene differ at one end; a read error may be behind it. This chain links TRBV7-9 with TRBJ1-1; D is uncertain. CDR1 SEHNR and CDR2 FQNEAQ come from the germline V gene (reference sequence). The CDR3 loop spans 13 amino acids. CDR3 protein: CASTLAENTEAFF. The CDR3 coding sequence is TGTGCCAGCACCTTAGCGGAAAACACTGAAGCTTTCTTT.

The chain links TRBV27 to TRBJ2-7; TRBD1 matches 11 bases. Germline loops: CDR1 MNHEY, CDR2 SMNVEV (reference sequence). J gave up 6 bases and V 4 bases, and 8 bases lay outside the gene matches. The CDR3 spans 15 residues. CDR3: CASSYVGTGGSEQYF. The CDR3 DNA reads as TGTGCCAGCAGTTACGTGGGGACAGGGGGTTCCGAGCAGTACTTC.

This clonotype was counted many times. This rearrangement joins TRBV5-5 to TRBJ2-7, with D possibly called TRBD1 or TRBD2 (5 bases each). V was clipped by 6 bases and J by 2 bases, with 18 bases between them. Looked up from germline, CDR1 is SGHKS and CDR2 is YYEKEE (reference sequence). This CDR3 region has 15 residues. The DNA of the CDR3 is TGTGCCAGCACCCAAAGGGGCGGACTGCCCTACGAGCAGTACTTC. It is translated as CASTQRGGLPYEQYF.

This clonotype was counted many times. The chain uses TRBV20-1 and TRBJ1-1, with D hard to call. Per the germline V gene, CDR1 is DFQATT and CDR2 is SNEGSKA (reference sequence). CDR3 length: 14 residues. Deletions cut 1 base from V and 8 bases from J, with 17 bases between. Written as DNA, the CDR3 is TGCAGTGCTAGAGGGGGTGGCAAAATTAAAGAAGCTTTCTTT. Translation gives CSARGGGKIKEAFF.

This clonotype was counted only a few times. The CDR3 is CGARPQHF. In nucleotides, the CDR3 is TGTGGGGCCCGACCCCAGCATTTT. The rearrangement links TRBV7-8 to TRBJ1-5; no definite D call. Germline V gene data show CDR1 as SGHVS and CDR2 as FQNEAQ. The CDR3 sequence is 8 residues long.